Below are 20 T cell receptor beta chains sequenced from a single sample in a study of cytomegalovirus exposure and HLA in healthy donors. Amplification used 60 Vbeta primers and 13 Jbeta primers. Sequencing used immunoSEQ multiplex PCR; TCRdb keeps in-frame clones, though not all of them. The sample comprises around 170,000 clones, around 80% of which are singletons, and around 0.74% rests with the top ten. The sequenced sample consisted of PBMCs. These receptors came from a woman between 35 and 50 years old in good health and CMV-seronegative.

The genes are TRBV19 and TRBJ1-1, with a tentative D call TRBD1 (5 bases). Per germline, CDR1 LNHDA and CDR2 SQIVND (reference sequence). CDR3 size: 13 residues. V was clipped by 7 bases and J by 3 bases, with 12 bases between them. The CDR3 DNA reads as TGTGCCAGTAAATCCAGGGTGGACACTGAAGCTTTCTTT. Amino acids: CASKSRVDTEAFF.

V is TRBV10-2 and J is TRBJ2-7; D is ambiguous. Trimming removed 5 bases from V and 3 bases from J, with 8 bases in between. The CDR3 has 12 residues. The germline CDR1 and CDR2 sequences are WSHSY and SAAADI. CDR3 DNA sequence: TGCGCCAGCAGTCCCGGCGGCTACGAGCAGTACTTC. Amino acids: CASSPGGYEQYF.

This clone has just one count. The chain uses TRBV18 and TRBJ2-5; weak D call: TRBD1 (6 bases). V was clipped by 4 bases and J by 5 bases, with 17 bases between them. The CDR3 is 15 residues long. In germline, CDR1 is KGHSH, CDR2 LQKENI. DNA of the CDR3: TGTGCCAGCTCACAACAGGGACCTCCGGGGGAGACCCAGTACTTC. The encoded protein is CASSQQGPPGETQYF.

This clone was seen only once. Sequence at one end of the junction differs from germline and may be a read error. The gene calls are TRBV7-7 and TRBJ2-5; TRBD2 matches at 8 bases. Per germline, CDR1 SSHAT and CDR2 FNYEAQ (reference sequence). There are 15 residues in the CDR3. The CDR3 coding sequence is TGTGCTAGCAGCCCGGGTAGCGGGACCCAAGAGACCCAGTACTTC. Amino acids: CASSPGSGTQETQYF.

Only one count was recorded for this clone. The V gene is TRBV11-2, the J gene TRBJ2-2, with TRBD2 identical over 13 bases. CDR3 length: 16 amino acids. V lost 4 bases to trimming and J lost 7 bases; unmatched junction nucleotides: 6. Germline V gives CDR1 SGHAT, CDR2 FQNNGV. CDR3 protein: CASSSLAGGQSGELFF. In nucleotides, the CDR3 is TGTGCCAGCAGCTCACTAGCGGGGGGGCAAAGCGGGGAGCTGTTTTTT.

A single count supports this clone. The chain links TRBV5-8 to TRBJ2-7; 10 bases align to TRBD2. CDR3 length: 15 residues. The V gene's germline CDR1 is SGHTS and CDR2 YDEGEE. V gave up 3 bases and J gave up 5 bases; unmatched junction bases: 8. The DNA of the CDR3 is TGTGCCAGCAGCTCTAGCGGGAGAGTCCTCGACGAGCAGTACTTC. Protein sequence: CASSSSGRVLDEQYF. The variable domain in full, with the rest retrieved from reference TRBV5-8 and TRBJ2-7, is EAGVTQSPTHLIKTRGQQATLRCSPISGHTSVYWYQQALGLGLQFLLWYDEGEERNRGNFPPRFSGRQFPNYSSELNVNALELEDSALYLCASSSSGRVLDEQYFGPGTRLTVT.

The chain carries TRBV5-4 and TRBJ2-3; 9 bases fit TRBD2. The CDR3 loop spans 17 amino acids. Germline loops: CDR1 SGHNT, CDR2 YYREEE (reference sequence). V gave up 4 bases and J gave up 0 bases; unmatched junction bases: 9. CDR3: CASSPLGSGRSTDTQYF. DNA of the CDR3: TGTGCCAGCAGCCCACTGGGGAGCGGGAGGAGCACAGATACGCAGTATTTT.

This chain links TRBV20-1 with TRBJ2-7; D is unresolved. The CDR3 length is 11 residues. From germline, CDR1 is DFQATT and CDR2 SNEGSKA (reference sequence). Trimming took off 4 bases at V and 3 bases at J, with 7 bases between the two ends. CDR3: CSATDNYEQYF. The CDR3 DNA sequence: TGCAGTGCTACCGACAACTACGAGCAGTACTTC.

V is TRBV4-1 and J is TRBJ2-1; no clear D gene. Germline V gives CDR1 MGHRA, CDR2 YSYEKL. Deletions cut 3 bases from V and 0 bases from J, with 15 bases between. The CDR3 loop spans 17 amino acids. The CDR3 DNA is TGCGCCAGCAGCCAGGCGACCCGGGTGAGCTCCTACAATGAGCAGTTCTTC. It yields the protein CASSQATRVSSYNEQFF.

V usage is TRBV7-9 and J usage is TRBJ1-1; TRBD1 is a possible D gene (6 bases). CDR3 length equals 13 residues. The germline V gene has CDR1 SEHNR and CDR2 FQNEAQ (reference sequence). V was shortened by 5 bases and J by 4 bases, with 11 bases between the two germline ends. The CDR3 DNA reads TGTGCCAGCAGCCCCGGACAGCTCACTGAAGCTTTCTTT. It specifies CASSPGQLTEAFF.

This clone was counted only a few times. This chain connects TRBV18 to TRBJ2-7; 7 nucleotides line up with TRBD2. With 1 base clipped from V and 4 bases from J, the junction kept 7 bases outside the gene matches. The CDR3 contains 15 residues. CDR1 and CDR2 from the germline V gene are KGHSH and LQKENI. CDR3 protein: CASSPQGGGGYEQYF. The DNA of the CDR3 is TGTGCCAGCTCACCACAAGGCGGGGGAGGGTACGAGCAGTACTTC.

The chain recombines TRBV2 with TRBJ1-2; tentatively, D is TRBD1 (6 bases). This CDR3 has 13 amino acids. The V and J ends lost 8 bases and 5 bases respectively, with 15 bases between them. Looked up from germline, CDR1 is SNHLY and CDR2 is FYNNEI. The CDR3 nucleotides read TGTGCCAGCGGTCGCGAAGGGGGATATGGCTACACCTTC. This sequence encodes CASGREGGYGYTF.

The chain has TRBV10-1 and TRBJ2-1, with 8 bases identical to TRBD2. The CDR3 has 16 amino acids. CDR1 and CDR2 (germline): WNHNN, SYGVQD (reference sequence). The V segment lost 6 bases and the J segment 2 bases; nucleotides outside the gene matches: 9. DNA of the CDR3: TGCGCCAGCAGCGCGACCCCGCGGGGGGCCTACAATGAGCAGTTCTTC. Translated: CASSATPRGAYNEQFF.

This clone was observed a few times. The chain has TRBV5-1 and TRBJ1-1, with 8 bases aligning to TRBD1. Germline V gene lookup returns CDR1 SGHRS and CDR2 YFSETQ. This CDR3 comprises 14 residues. V trimming: 3 bases; J trimming: 5 bases; junction bases outside the gene matches: 6. This CDR3 is CASSSTGERTEAFF. CDR3 bases: TGCGCCAGCAGCTCGACAGGGGAGAGGACTGAAGCTTTCTTT.

The chain employs TRBV12-5 and TRBJ1-2, with D maybe TRBD1 (5 bases). Trimming took off 2 bases at V and 3 bases at J, with 7 bases between the two ends. Germline CDR1 LGHNT, CDR2 FRNRAP. The length of the CDR3 is 13 residues. The CDR3 is CASGLIGDYGYTF. The CDR3 DNA is TGTGCTAGTGGTTTGATAGGGGACTATGGCTACACCTTC.

The chain couples TRBV6-1 to TRBJ1-6; 7 bases align to TRBD1. Germline trimming cut 2 bases from V and 15 bases from J; bases unmatched to any gene: 4. The CDR3 covers 12 residues. Germline V gives CDR1 MNHNS, CDR2 SASEGT. The CDR3 coding sequence is TGTGCCAGCAGTGAACTGGACAGGAGCCTCCACTTT. Translating gives CASSELDRSLHF.

The chain has TRBV10-2 and TRBJ2-7; 9 bases line up with TRBD2. J gave up 1 base and V 8 bases, and 6 bases lay outside the gene matches. The germline gives CDR1 WSHSY, CDR2 SAAADI. The CDR3 is made up of 14 amino acids. The CDR3 sequence: CASLAGVRSYEQYF. The CDR3 DNA follows: TGCGCCAGCTTAGCGGGAGTGAGGTCCTACGAGCAGTACTTC.

J is TRBJ2-1 and V is TRBV5-6, with D perhaps TRBD2 (7 bases). The CDR3 spans 16 residues. V lost 4 bases and J 8 bases, leaving 22 bases between the germline ends. Germline V gene sequence: CDR1 SGHDT, CDR2 YYEEEE. CDR3 sequence reads: CASSLGRGGAVYEQFF. The CDR3 DNA reads TGTGCCAGCAGCCTGGGAAGGGGGGGGGCGGTTTATGAGCAGTTCTTC.

The genes are TRBV27 and TRBJ1-5; D may be TRBD1 (6 bases). V gave up 2 bases and J gave up 0 bases, with 8 bases separating them. The CDR3 has 15 residues. In germline, CDR1 is MNHEY, CDR2 SMNVEV (reference sequence). CDR3 region: CASSLGGHSNQPQHF. The CDR3 DNA is TGTGCCAGCAGTTTAGGGGGCCATAGCAATCAGCCCCAGCATTTT.

The chain has TRBV5-1 and TRBJ2-1; 11 positions agree with TRBD2. J gave up 9 bases and V 4 bases, and 9 bases lay outside the gene matches. The CDR3 loop spans 15 amino acids. CDR1 SGHRS and CDR2 YFSETQ come from the germline V gene. CDR3 residues: CASSTGLAAHSEQFF. The CDR3 DNA follows: TGCGCCAGCAGCACGGGACTAGCGGCCCACAGTGAGCAGTTCTTC.